This T cell receptor beta chain was found in a study of identical twins. Notes on the study in general: With abundant cord blood beta clonotypes, insertions were fewer; memory repertoires showed no such pattern. Out-of-frame alpha sequences shared by twins were enriched for low generation probability.

The sample holds many counts of this clonotype. As yet, its antigen is unknown. CDR3 size: 15 residues. Losses at the gene ends were 6 bases for V and 1 base for J; bases not matched to a gene: 9. Looked up from germline, CDR1 is DFQATT and CDR2 is SNEGSKA (reference sequence). A template switching step contributed a universal primer site, while unique molecular identifiers were present in the cDNA. TCRdb fed the 5' RACE reads into MiXCR, producing one record per CDR3 protein. This sample yields 250,000 to 300,000 distinct CDR3 sequences, of which around 8% are seen a single time; about 3% belongs to the top ten. Another study also made use of these data, one on yellow fever vaccine responses in identical twins.

The source is a woman aged 18 to 35 in good health. The chain combines TRBV20-1 with TRBJ2-1; 7 nucleotides match TRBD2. Material for sequencing was CD8+ T cells sorted from blood. CDR3 sequence: CSANLADRSYNEQFF. DNA for the CDR3: TGCAGTGCGAATCTAGCGGACCGTTCCTACAATGAGCAGTTCTTC.